The 22 T cell receptor beta chains presented below share a single source sample, sequenced in a study of shared clonotypes between healthy human individuals. Naive-designated CD8 cells lacked CD45RO, were positively enriched for CCR7, and omitted terminally differentiated effector memory CD45RA+ cells. Repertoires were generated with immunoSEQ multiplex PCR, while TCRdb's copy carries only in-frame clones and drops some. The sample has 1.5 million to 2.5 million clones; less than 95% are singletons. Specimen: naive CD8+ T cells sorted from blood. The receptors stem from a young man in good health.

The genes are TRBV9 and TRBJ2-7; the match to TRBD2 covers 12 bases. Per germline, CDR1 SGDLS and CDR2 YYNGEE. V trimming: 0 bases; J trimming: 2 bases; junction bases outside the gene matches: 3. This CDR3 contains 16 residues. CDR3 bases: TGTGCCAGCAGCGTAGGTTCTAGCGGGGGGGCCTACGAGCAGTACTTC. Its protein product is CASSVGSSGGAYEQYF.

The chain couples TRBV7-2 to TRBJ2-1; 10 bases map to TRBD2. The CDR3 is 19 residues long. Germline CDR1 and CDR2: SGHTA and FQGNSA. The J segment lost 0 bases and the V segment lost 2 bases, leaving 10 bases of the junction unmatched. In DNA form, the CDR3 reads TGTGCCAGCAGCTTACGACTAGCGGGCCTAAACCTCTCCTACAATGAGCAGTTCTTC. Amino acids: CASSLRLAGLNLSYNEQFF.

This clone came up once. The chain recombines TRBV5-1 with TRBJ1-2; the match to TRBD1 covers 7 bases. V was clipped by 7 bases and J by 2 bases; unmatched bases: 5. CDR3 length equals 13 residues. CDR1 SGHRS and CDR2 YFSETQ come from the germline V gene. Here the CDR3 DNA reads TGCGCCAGCCGACCGGACAGGAACTATGGCTACACCTTC. The encoded protein is CASRPDRNYGYTF.

The chain combines TRBV2 with TRBJ1-4, with D uncertain. Germline V gene sequence: CDR1 SNHLY, CDR2 FYNNEI. V lost 6 bases and J lost 2, with 10 bases in between. This CDR3 region has 14 residues. The CDR3 DNA sequence: TGTGCCAGCAGCGTGCTTAAGACTAATGAAAAACTGTTTTTT. Protein sequence: CASSVLKTNEKLFF.

The V and J genes are TRBV27 and TRBJ2-1, with TRBD2 matching over 8 bases. CDR1 MNHEY and CDR2 SMNVEV come from the germline V gene (reference sequence). V trimming: 5 bases; J trimming: 7 bases; junction bases outside the gene matches: 13. This CDR3 has 16 amino acids. The CDR3 reads CASSLPLGGGRNEQFF. The CDR3 DNA is TGTGCCAGCAGTCTCCCACTCGGGGGGGGGCGGAATGAGCAGTTCTTC.

CDR3 loop: CASSLESGLSPETQYF. The CDR3, as DNA: TGTGCCAGCAGCTTAGAATCGGGACTAAGTCCGGAGACCCAGTACTTC. The genes are TRBV11-2 and TRBJ2-5; 7 bases match TRBD2. Germline lookup yields CDR1 SGHAT and CDR2 FQNNGV. This CDR3 contains 16 residues. V dropped 0 bases and J dropped 5; count of bases not matched to a gene: 9.

The CDR3 protein is CASSAQGANTEAFF. The CDR3 DNA reads TGTGCCAGCAGCGCACAGGGGGCGAATACTGAAGCTTTCTTT. V gene TRBV9 combines with J gene TRBJ1-1; 9 positions match TRBD1. Germline CDR1 reads SGDLS; CDR2 reads YYNGEE. After removal of 3 bases from V and 5 bases from J, the junction contained 5 bases not matched to a gene. The CDR3 totals 14 residues.

The chain joins TRBV13 to TRBJ2-3; 7 bases align to TRBD2. This CDR3 comprises 14 residues. The V gene end was trimmed by 7 bases and the J gene end by 2 bases; junction bases not matched to a gene: 6. CDR1 and CDR2 (germline): PRHDT, FYEKMQ (reference sequence). The CDR3 DNA is TGTGCCAGCACCACCGGGACTAACACAGATACGCAGTATTTT. This sequence encodes CASTTGTNTDTQYF.

The chain has TRBV6-1 and TRBJ1-6, with a tentative D call TRBD1 (6 bases). Per germline, CDR1 MNHNS and CDR2 SASEGT. There are 12 residues in the CDR3. Trimming removed 2 bases at V and 11 bases at J, with 7 bases between. CDR3 amino acids: CASSEQGTPLHF. CDR3 nucleotide sequence: TGTGCCAGCAGTGAACAGGGGACACCCCTCCACTTT.

This chain links TRBV27 with TRBJ2-2, with 15 bases aligning to TRBD2. The CDR3 totals 15 residues. The V gene end was trimmed by 6 bases and the J gene end by 4 bases; junction bases not matched to a gene: 0. Germline V lookup: CDR1 MNHEY, CDR2 SMNVEV (reference sequence). CDR3 nucleotide sequence: TGTGCCAGCAGGGGACTAGCGGGAGGCACCGGGGAGCTGTTTTTT. Amino acids: CASRGLAGGTGELFF.

DNA of the CDR3: TGTGCCAGCAGTTGGGACAGTCAATACGAGCAGTACTTC. Protein product: CASSWDSQYEQYF. V is TRBV27 and J is TRBJ2-7, with 7 bases identical to TRBD1. This CDR3 contains 13 residues. The V and J ends lost 4 bases and 4 bases, in that order; junction bases with no gene match: 4. Germline CDR1 MNHEY, CDR2 SMNVEV (reference sequence).

This chain connects TRBV7-2 to TRBJ2-7; D is unresolved. This CDR3 region has 14 residues. CDR1 and CDR2 (germline): SGHTA, FQGNSA. Trimming took 3 bases from V and 4 from J, leaving 13 bases between them. In DNA form, the CDR3 reads TGTGCCAGCAGCTTCGGTCAGTTAGCTTACGAGCAGTACTTC. Translation gives CASSFGQLAYEQYF.

In nucleotides, the CDR3 is TGTGCCAGCGGGACAGAGAGCTCCTACGAGCAGTACTTC. It codes for CASGTESSYEQYF. The rearrangement links TRBV9 to TRBJ2-7, with 7 nucleotides matching TRBD1. The CDR3 extends over 13 amino acids. Trimming at V came to 7 bases and at J to 0 bases, leaving 4 bases not matched to a gene. Germline CDR1 SGDLS, CDR2 YYNGEE.

This chain connects TRBV6-1 to TRBJ2-5; the match to TRBD1 covers 8 bases. Germline CDR1 and CDR2: MNHNS and SASEGT. The CDR3 contains 18 residues. After removal of 2 bases from V and 2 bases from J, the junction contained 13 bases not matched to a gene. For the CDR3, the DNA is TGTGCCAGCAGTGAACTCCCGGGAAGGCGACAGGGGCAAGAGACCCAGTACTTC. This sequence encodes CASSELPGRRQGQETQYF.

This chain connects TRBV7-2 to TRBJ2-7; D gene unclear. The CDR3 is made up of 14 amino acids. CDR1 and CDR2 (germline): SGHTA, FQGNSA. V was cut by 1 base and J by 2 bases, with 9 bases left in between. CDR3 nucleotides: TGTGCCAGCAGCTTAGTAGGGATCACCTACGAGCAGTACTTC. Residues: CASSLVGITYEQYF.

The V call is TRBV4-2, the J call TRBJ2-3, with 11 bases fitting TRBD2. With V trimmed by 0 bases and J by 2 bases, 10 bases remained unmatched. CDR1 and CDR2 (germline): LGHNA, YNFKEQ. The CDR3 covers 19 residues. CDR3 protein: CASSQDWASGGYNTDTQYF. As DNA, the CDR3 is TGTGCCAGCAGCCAAGATTGGGCTAGCGGGGGGTATAACACAGATACGCAGTATTTT.

The DNA for the CDR3 is TGCGCCAGCAGTGAGTCGATGACAGGACCCTACGAGCAGTACTTC. Encoded protein: CASSESMTGPYEQYF. V usage is TRBV10-2 and J usage is TRBJ2-7, with a weak D call TRBD1 (6 bases). Trimming cost V 0 bases and J 2 bases, with 11 bases left between them. CDR3 length: 15 residues. Germline values: CDR1 WSHSY, CDR2 SAAADI.

The rearrangement uses TRBV19 and TRBJ1-2, with a weak D call TRBD1 (6 bases). V was cut by 7 bases and J by 6 bases, with 18 bases left in between. CDR3 length: 14 amino acids. Germline V CDR1 and CDR2: LNHDA, SQIVND (reference sequence). CDR3 residues: CASTVSGGADGYTF. DNA for the CDR3: TGTGCCAGTACCGTGTCGGGGGGGGCGGATGGCTACACCTTC.

The rearrangement joins TRBV27 to TRBJ1-1; possible D gene TRBD1, 5 bases. The CDR3 totals 15 residues. Germline V gives CDR1 MNHEY, CDR2 SMNVEV (reference sequence). The V gene lost 4 bases and the J gene lost 5 bases, with 17 bases spanning the gap. The CDR3 bases are TGTGCCAGCAGTTACGACGGGGGAGTGTTGACTGAAGCTTTCTTT. It translates to CASSYDGGVLTEAFF.

This CDR3 is CSVEDPGAVREDTQYF. The CDR3 DNA is TGCAGCGTTGAAGATCCCGGGGCAGTGAGAGAAGATACGCAGTATTTT. The chain recombines TRBV29-1 with TRBJ2-3; D may correspond to TRBD1 or TRBD2 (5 bases each). The CDR3 length is 16 residues. Deletions cut 0 bases from V and 5 bases from J, with 18 bases between. Germline assignment: CDR1 SQVTM and CDR2 ANQGSEA.

The V and J genes are TRBV14 and TRBJ2-3, with TRBD2 matching over 9 bases. Germline CDR1 and CDR2: SGHDN and FVKESK. There are 15 residues in the CDR3. V dropped 1 base and J dropped 3; count of bases not matched to a gene: 2. The CDR3: CASSQVTSGTDTQYF. For the CDR3, the DNA is TGTGCCAGCAGCCAAGTGACTAGCGGTACAGATACGCAGTATTTT.

The V and J genes are TRBV9 and TRBJ2-1; TRBD1 is a possible D gene (6 bases). The CDR3 has 16 residues. The germline gives CDR1 SGDLS, CDR2 YYNGEE. Trimming cost V 3 bases and J 7 bases, with 20 bases left between them. For the CDR3, the DNA is TGTGCCAGCAGCGAACCCCATGGGGGCAATAGGAATGAGCAGTTCTTC. The encoded protein is CASSEPHGGNRNEQFF.